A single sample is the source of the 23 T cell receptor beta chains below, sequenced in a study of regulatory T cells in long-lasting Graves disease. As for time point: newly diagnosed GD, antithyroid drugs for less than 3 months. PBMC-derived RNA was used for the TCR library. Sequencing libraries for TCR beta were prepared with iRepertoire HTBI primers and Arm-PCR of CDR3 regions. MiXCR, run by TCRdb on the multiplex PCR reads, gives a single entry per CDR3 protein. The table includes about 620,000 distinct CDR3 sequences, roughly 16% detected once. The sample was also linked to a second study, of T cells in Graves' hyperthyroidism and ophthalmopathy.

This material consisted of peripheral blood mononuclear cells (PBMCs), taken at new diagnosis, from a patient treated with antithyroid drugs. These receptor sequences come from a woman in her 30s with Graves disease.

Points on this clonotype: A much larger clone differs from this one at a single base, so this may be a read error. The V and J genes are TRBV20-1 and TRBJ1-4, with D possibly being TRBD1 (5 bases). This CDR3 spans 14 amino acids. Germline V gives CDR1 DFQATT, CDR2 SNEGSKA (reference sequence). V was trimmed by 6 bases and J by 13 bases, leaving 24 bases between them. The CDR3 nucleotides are TGCAGTGCCGTCAAACAGGACCCGGGGGGAAGACTGTTTTTT. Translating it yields CSAVKQDPGGRLFF.

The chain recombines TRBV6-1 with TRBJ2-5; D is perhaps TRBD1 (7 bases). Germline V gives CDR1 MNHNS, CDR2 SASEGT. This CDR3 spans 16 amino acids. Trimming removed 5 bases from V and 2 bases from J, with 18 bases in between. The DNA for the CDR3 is TGTGCCAGCAGTCTGCGGGACAGACGGGGGCAAGAGACCCAGTACTTC. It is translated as CASSLRDRRGQETQYF.

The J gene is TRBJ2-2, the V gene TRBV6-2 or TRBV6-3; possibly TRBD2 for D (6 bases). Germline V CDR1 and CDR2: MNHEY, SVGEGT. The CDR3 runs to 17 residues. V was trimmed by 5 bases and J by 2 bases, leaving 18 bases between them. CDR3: CASSEAIAGLNTGELFF. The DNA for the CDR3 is TGTGCCAGCAGTGAAGCAATCGCGGGATTAAACACCGGGGAGCTGTTTTTT.

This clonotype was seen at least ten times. DNA for the CDR3: TGTGCCGTCAGCAAGCGGGGCCAAGAGACCCAGTACTTC. Its protein is CAVSKRGQETQYF. The chain joins TRBV2 to TRBJ2-5, with 7 nucleotides matching TRBD2. Germline V gene lookup returns CDR1 SNHLY and CDR2 FYNNEI. Germline trimming cut 11 bases from V and 1 base from J; bases unmatched to any gene: 7. CDR3 length: 13 amino acids.

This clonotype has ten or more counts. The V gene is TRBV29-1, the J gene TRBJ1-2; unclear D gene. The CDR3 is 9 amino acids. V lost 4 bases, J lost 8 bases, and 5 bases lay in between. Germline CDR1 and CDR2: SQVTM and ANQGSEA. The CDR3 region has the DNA TGCAGCGTTGTGGAAGGCTACACCTTC. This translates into CSVVEGYTF.

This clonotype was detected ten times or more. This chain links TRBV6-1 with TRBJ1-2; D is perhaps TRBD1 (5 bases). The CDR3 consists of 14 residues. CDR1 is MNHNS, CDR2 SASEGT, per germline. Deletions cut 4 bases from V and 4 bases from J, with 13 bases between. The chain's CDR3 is CASSVQGAGYGYTF. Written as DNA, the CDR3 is TGTGCCAGCAGTGTGCAGGGTGCCGGCTATGGCTACACCTTC.

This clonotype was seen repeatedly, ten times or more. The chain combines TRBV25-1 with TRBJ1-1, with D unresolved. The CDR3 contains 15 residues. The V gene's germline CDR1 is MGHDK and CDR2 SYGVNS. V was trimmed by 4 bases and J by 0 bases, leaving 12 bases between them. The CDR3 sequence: CASSGMRNMNTEAFF. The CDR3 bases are TGTGCCAGCAGTGGCATGAGGAACATGAACACTGAAGCTTTCTTT.

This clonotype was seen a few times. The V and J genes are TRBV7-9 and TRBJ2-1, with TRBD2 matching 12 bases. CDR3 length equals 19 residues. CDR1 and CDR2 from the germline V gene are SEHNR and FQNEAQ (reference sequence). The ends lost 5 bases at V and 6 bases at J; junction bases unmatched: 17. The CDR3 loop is CASSRSSGRASLYVNEQFF. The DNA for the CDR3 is TGTGCCAGCAGCCGCTCTAGCGGGAGGGCATCTTTGTACGTCAATGAGCAGTTCTTC.

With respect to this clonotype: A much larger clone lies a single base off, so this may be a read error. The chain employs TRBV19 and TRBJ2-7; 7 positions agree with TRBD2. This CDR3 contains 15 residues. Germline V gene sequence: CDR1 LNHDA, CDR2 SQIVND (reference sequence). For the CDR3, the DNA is TGTGCCAGTAACCTAGCGGCCGGGACCACCTACGGGCAGTACTTC. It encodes CASNLAAGTTYGQYF.

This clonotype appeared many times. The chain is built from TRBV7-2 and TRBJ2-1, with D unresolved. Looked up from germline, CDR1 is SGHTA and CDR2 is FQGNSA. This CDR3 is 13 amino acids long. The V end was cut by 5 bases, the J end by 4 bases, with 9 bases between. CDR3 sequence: CASSVGHYNEQFF. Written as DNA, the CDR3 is TGTGCCAGCAGCGTCGGCCATTACAATGAGCAGTTCTTC.

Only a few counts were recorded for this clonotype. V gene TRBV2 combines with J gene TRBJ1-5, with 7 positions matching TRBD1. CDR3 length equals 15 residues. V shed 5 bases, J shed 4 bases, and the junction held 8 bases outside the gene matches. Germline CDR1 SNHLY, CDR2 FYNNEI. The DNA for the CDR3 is TGTGCCAGCAGTTCACAGGGGTTGTCGAATCAGCCCCAGCATTTT. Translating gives CASSSQGLSNQPQHF.

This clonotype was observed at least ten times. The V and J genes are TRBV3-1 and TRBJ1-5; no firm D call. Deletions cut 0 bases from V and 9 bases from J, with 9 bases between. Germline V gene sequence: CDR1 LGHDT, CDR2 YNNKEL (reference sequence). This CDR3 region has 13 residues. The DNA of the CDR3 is TGTGCCAGCAGCCAAGATAAGGATCTGCCCCAGCATTTT. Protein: CASSQDKDLPQHF.

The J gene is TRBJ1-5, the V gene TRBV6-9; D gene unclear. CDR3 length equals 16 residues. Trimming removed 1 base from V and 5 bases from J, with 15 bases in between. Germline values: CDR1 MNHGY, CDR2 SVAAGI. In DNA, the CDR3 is TGTGCCAGCAGTTATTTCGGGTTCGGGTCTCATCAGCCCCAGCATTTT. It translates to CASSYFGFGSHQPQHF.

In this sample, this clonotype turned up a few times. The CDR3 DNA is TGCGCCAGCAGCTCTGGTCGGATTAACACTGAAGCTTTCTTT. Its protein is CASSSGRINTEAFF. The V call is TRBV5-1, the J call TRBJ1-1; D remains ambiguous. Trimming removed 3 bases from V and 2 bases from J, with 11 bases in between. Germline loops: CDR1 SGHRS, CDR2 YFSETQ. CDR3 size: 14 residues.

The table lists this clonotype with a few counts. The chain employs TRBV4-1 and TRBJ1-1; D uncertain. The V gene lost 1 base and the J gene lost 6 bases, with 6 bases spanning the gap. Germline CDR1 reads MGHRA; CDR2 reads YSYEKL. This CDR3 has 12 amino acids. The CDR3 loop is CASSQVDAEAFF. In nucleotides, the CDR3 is TGCGCCAGCAGCCAAGTTGATGCTGAAGCTTTCTTT.

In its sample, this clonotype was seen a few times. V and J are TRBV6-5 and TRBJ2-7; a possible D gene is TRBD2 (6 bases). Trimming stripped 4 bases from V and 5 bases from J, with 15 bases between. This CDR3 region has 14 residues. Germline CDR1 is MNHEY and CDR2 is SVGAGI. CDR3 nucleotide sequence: TGTGCCAGCAGTTCCGTCGGGAGCCGACACGAGCAGTACTTC. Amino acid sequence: CASSSVGSRHEQYF.

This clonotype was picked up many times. CDR3 in amino acids: CASKYAENTEAFF. The CDR3 DNA reads as TGTGCCAGCAAATATGCAGAGAACACTGAAGCTTTCTTT. The chain joins TRBV2 to TRBJ1-1; unclear D gene. Germline assignment: CDR1 SNHLY and CDR2 FYNNEI. V was shortened by 7 bases and J by 1 base, with 10 bases between the two germline ends. This CDR3 is 13 amino acids long.

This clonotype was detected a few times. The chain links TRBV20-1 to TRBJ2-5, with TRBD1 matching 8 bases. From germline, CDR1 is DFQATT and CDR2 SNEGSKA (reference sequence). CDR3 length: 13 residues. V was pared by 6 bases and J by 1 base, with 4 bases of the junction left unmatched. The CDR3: CSARTGGQETQYF. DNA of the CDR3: TGCAGTGCCAGAACAGGGGGCCAAGAGACCCAGTACTTC.

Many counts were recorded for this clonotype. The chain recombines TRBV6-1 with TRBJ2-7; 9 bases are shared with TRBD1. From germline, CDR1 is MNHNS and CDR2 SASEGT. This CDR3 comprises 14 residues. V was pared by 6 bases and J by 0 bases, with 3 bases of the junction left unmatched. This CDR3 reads CASSRDRVSYEQYF. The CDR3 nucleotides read TGTGCCAGCAGCAGGGACAGGGTCTCCTACGAGCAGTACTTC.

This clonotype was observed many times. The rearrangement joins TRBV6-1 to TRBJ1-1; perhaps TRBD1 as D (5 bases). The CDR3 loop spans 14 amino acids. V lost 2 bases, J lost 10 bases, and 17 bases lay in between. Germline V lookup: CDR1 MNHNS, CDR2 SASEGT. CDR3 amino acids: CASSEMDTLNRAFF. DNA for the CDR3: TGTGCCAGCAGTGAAATGGACACCCTGAATCGAGCTTTCTTT.

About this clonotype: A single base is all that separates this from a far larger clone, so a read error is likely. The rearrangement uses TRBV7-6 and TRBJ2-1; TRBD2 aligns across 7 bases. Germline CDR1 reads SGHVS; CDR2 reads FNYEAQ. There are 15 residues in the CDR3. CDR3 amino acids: CASSLAGGSYDEQFF. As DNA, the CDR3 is TGTGCCAGCAGCTTAGCGGGAGGGTCCTACGATGAGCAGTTCTTC.

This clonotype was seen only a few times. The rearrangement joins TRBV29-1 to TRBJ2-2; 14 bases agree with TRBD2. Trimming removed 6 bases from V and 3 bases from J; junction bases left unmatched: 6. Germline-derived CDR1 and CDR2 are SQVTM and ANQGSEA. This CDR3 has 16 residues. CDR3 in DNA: TGCAGCGTGGGGACTAGCGGGAGTCGGGACACCGGGGAGCTGTTTTTT. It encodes CSVGTSGSRDTGELFF.

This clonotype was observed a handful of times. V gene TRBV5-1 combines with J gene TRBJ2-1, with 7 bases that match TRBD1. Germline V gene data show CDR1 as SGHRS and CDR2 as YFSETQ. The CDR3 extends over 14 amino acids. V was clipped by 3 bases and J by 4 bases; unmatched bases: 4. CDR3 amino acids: CASSWKQGYNEQFF. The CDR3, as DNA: TGCGCCAGCAGCTGGAAACAGGGGTACAATGAGCAGTTCTTC. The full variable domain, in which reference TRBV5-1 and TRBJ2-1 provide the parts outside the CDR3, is KAGVTQTPRYLIKTRGQQVTLSCSPISGHRSVSWYQQTPGQGLQFLFEYFSETQRNKGNFPGRFSGRQFSNSRSEMNVSTLELGDSALYLCASSWKQGYNEQFFGPGTRLTVL.